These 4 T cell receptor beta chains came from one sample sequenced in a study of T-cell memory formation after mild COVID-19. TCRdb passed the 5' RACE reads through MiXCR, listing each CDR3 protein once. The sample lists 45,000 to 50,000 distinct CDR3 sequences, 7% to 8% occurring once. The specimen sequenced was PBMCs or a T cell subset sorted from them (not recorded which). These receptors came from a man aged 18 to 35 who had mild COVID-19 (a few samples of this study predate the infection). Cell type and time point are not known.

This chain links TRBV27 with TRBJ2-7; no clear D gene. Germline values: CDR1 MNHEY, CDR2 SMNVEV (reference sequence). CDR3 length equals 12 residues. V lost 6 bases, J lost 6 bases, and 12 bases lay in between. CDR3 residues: CASSSVLGEQYV. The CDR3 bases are TGTGCCAGCAGCAGCGTTCTGGGCGAGCAGTACGTC.

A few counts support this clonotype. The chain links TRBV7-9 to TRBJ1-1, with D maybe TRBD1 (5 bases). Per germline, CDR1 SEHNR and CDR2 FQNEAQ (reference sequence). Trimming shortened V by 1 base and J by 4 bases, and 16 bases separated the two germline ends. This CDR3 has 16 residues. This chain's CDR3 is CASSLGGALSITEAFF. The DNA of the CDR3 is TGTGCCAGCAGCTTAGGCGGGGCTTTATCTATCACTGAAGCTTTCTTT.

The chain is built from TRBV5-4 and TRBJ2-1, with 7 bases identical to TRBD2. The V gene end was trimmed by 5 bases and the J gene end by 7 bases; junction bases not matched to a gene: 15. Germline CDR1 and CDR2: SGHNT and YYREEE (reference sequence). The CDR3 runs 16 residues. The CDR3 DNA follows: TGTGCCAGCAGTACATTCGGTGCGGGGCGGGAGAATGAGCAGTTCTTC. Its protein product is CASSTFGAGRENEQFF. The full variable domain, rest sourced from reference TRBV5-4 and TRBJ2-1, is ETGVTQSPTHLIKTRGQQVTLRCSSQSGHNTVSWYQQALGQGPQFIFQYYREEENGRGNFPPRFSGLQFPNYSSELNVNALELDDSALYLCASSTFGAGRENEQFFGPGTRLTVL.

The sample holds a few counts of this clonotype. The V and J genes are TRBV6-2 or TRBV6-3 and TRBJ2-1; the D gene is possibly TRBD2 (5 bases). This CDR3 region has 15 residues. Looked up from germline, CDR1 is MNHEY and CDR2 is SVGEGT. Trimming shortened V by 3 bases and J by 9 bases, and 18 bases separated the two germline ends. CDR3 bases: TGTGCCAGCAGTTATACGGGGATTGGGAGTGGTGAGCAGTTCTTC. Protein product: CASSYTGIGSGEQFF.